This T cell receptor (beta chain) originates from a study of CD8 T cells in Susac syndrome. Reverse transcription of about 0.45 to 1 ug RNA was performed with random hexamers. Each CDR3 protein is one row after TCRdb ran MiXCR on the immunoSEQ multiplex PCR reads. The table lists 200,000 to 250,000 distinct CDR3 sequences, 80% to 95% of them singletons. It was treatment-naive patients with stable or active relapsing-remitting disease who made up the multiple sclerosis controls. The specimen was CD8+ T cells from PBMCs. The receptor's source is a human donor with multiple sclerosis.

This CDR3 reads CASSPDPGQGTDTQYF. The CDR3 DNA reads TGTGCCAGCAGCCCTGATCCGGGACAGGGCACAGATACGCAGTATTTT. The chain employs TRBV7-2 and TRBJ2-3; 8 nucleotides agree with TRBD1. CDR1 SGHTA and CDR2 FQGNSA come from the germline V gene. This CDR3 spans 16 amino acids. J lost 1 base, V lost 5 bases, and 8 bases had no gene match.